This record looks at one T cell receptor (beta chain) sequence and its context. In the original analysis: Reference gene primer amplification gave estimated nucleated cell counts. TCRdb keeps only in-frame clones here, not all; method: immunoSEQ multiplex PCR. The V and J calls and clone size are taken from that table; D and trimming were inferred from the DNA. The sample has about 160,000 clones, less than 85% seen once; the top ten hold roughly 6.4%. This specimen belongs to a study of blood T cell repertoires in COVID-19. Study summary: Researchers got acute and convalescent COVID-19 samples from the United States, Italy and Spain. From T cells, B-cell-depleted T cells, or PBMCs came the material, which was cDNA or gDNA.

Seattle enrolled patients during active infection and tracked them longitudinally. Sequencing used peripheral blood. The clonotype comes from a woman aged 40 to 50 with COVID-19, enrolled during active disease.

CDR3 sequence (DNA): TGTGCCAGCAGCTTATCCCGGGAGTACAATGAGCAGTTCTTC. Translating it yields CASSLSREYNEQFF. The chain recombines TRBV13 with TRBJ2-1; the D gene is possibly TRBD2 (6 bases). This CDR3 spans 14 amino acids. V lost 2 bases, J lost 4 bases, and 9 bases lay in between. CDR1 is PRHDT and CDR2 is FYEKMQ in the germline V gene (reference sequence).